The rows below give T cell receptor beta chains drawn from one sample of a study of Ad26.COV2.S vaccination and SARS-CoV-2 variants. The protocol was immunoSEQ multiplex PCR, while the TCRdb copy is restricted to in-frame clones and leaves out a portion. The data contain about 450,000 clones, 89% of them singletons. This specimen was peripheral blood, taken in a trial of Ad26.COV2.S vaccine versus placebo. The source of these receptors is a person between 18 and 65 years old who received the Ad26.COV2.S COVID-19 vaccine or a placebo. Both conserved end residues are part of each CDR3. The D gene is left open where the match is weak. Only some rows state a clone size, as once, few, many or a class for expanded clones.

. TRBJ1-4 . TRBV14 TGTGCCAGCAGCCAAGCGGGGGCTGGGGTAAAACTGTTTTTT CASSQAGAGVKLFF
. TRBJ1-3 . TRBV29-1 TGCAGCGTTGAGGGGGGCTCTGGAAACACCATATATTTT CSVEGGSGNTIYF
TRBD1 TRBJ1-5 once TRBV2 TGTGCCAGCAGTGTAACCGGGACAGGGGGTCCCATAAGCAATCAGCCCCAGCATTTT CASSVTGTGGPISNQPQHF
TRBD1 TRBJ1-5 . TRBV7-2 TGTGCCAGCAGCTCCCGTGGACAGGGGCTTGTTGGCAATCAGCCCCAGCATTTT CASSSRGQGLVGNQPQHF
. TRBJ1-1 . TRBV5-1 TGCGCCAGCACCCCGATTCCGAACACTGAAGCTTTCTTT CASTPIPNTEAFF
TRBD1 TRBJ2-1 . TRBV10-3 TGTGCCATCAACCCCGGGACAGGGTATAGCAATGAGCAGTTCTTC CAINPGTGYSNEQFF
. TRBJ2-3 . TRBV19 TGTGCCAGTAGTGGAGACCTTGATTCTAGCACAGATACGCAGTATTTT CASSGDLDSSTDTQYF
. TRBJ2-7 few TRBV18 TGTGCCAGCTCACCACAGTCAGGGTTTTACGAGCAGTACTTC CASSPQSGFYEQYF
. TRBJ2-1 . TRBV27 TGTGCCAGCAGTGCAGGTAGCTCCTACAATGAGCAGTTCTTC CASSAGSSYNEQFF
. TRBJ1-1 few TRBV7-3 TGTGCCAGCAGCTCGCAGGGGAATGGTGAAGCTTTCTTT CASSSQGNGEAFF
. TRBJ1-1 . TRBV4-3 TGCGCCAGCAGCCAAGGAGGTGTAAGGGGGGTGATGAGTGAAGCTTTCTTT CASSQGGVRGVMSEAFF
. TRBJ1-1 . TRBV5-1 TGCGCCAGCAGCACAGAAGGGAAAGCTTTCTTT CASSTEGKAFF
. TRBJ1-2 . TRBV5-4 TGTGCCAGCAGTTTGGACAGCGTATATGGCTACACCTTC CASSLDSVYGYTF
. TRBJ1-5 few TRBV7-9 TGTGCCAGCAGCCGGGGAACAGACCTTAGCAATCAGCCCCAGCATTTT CASSRGTDLSNQPQHF
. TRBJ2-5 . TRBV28 TGTGCCAGCAGTTTATTGGGCAGGGGGGATGAAGAGACCCAGTACTTC CASSLLGRGDEETQYF
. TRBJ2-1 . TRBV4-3 TGCGCCAGCAGCAGAAACGGCGGGACCTACAATGAGCAGTTCTTC CASSRNGGTYNEQFF
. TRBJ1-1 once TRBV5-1 TGCGCCAGCAGCTTGCCCAGGAGGGACACTGAAGCTTTCTTT CASSLPRRDTEAFF
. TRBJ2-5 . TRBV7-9 TGTGCCAGCAGCTCGCCGGGTCTCCAAGAGACCCAGTACTTC CASSSPGLQETQYF
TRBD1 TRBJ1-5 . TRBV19 TGTGCCAGTAGTAGCGGGACAGGGAGTCGCAATCAGCCCCAGCATTTT CASSSGTGSRNQPQHF
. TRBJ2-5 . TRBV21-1 TGTGCCAGCAGAGGGATAGAAGAGACCCAGTACTTC CASRGIEETQYF
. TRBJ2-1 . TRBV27 TGTGCCAGCTGGAAAGGTTTTTCCTACAATGAGCAGTTCTTC CASWKGFSYNEQFF
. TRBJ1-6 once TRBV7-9 TGTGCCAGCAGCTTAGGCTCAAATTCACCCCTCCACTTT CASSLGSNSPLHF
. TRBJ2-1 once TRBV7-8 TGTGCCAGCAGCTTAGCAGCCTACAATGAGCAGTTCTTC CASSLAAYNEQFF
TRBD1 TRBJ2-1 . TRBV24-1 TGTGCCACCAGCGGACAGGGTCTGACCTACAATGAGCAGTTCTTC CATSGQGLTYNEQFF
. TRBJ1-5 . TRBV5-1 TGCGCCAGCAGCACCGGGACACCAGATCAGCCCCAGCATTTT CASSTGTPDQPQHF
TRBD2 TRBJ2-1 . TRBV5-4 TGTGCCAGCAGCCCGGCCGGGACTAGCGGTAATGAGCAGTTCTTC CASSPAGTSGNEQFF
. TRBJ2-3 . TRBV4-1 TGCGCCAGCAGCCAAGAGAGGAAGTGGGCAGATACGCAGTATTTT CASSQERKWADTQYF